The sequence of this TCR beta chain was determined in a study of T cells expressing NK-cell markers. Study overall: Each TCR beta repertoire originated in sorted T cells that were CD3+CD56+NKG2C+, CD3+CD56+NKG2C- or CD3+CD56-NKG2C+. Whole-study results and caveats: A few donors' CD3+CD56-NKG2C+ cells were dominated by the same clonotypes.

The germline gives CDR1 MNHEY, CDR2 SVGAGI. This CDR3 has 16 residues. About this clonotype: Its cognate antigen is unknown.

cDNA encoding TCR beta was synthesized via 5'RACE template switching incorporating UMIs. TCRdb re-called the 5' RACE reads and shows each CDR3 protein once, DNA omitted. There are about 300,000 distinct CDR3 sequences in the sample, with 4% to 5% held by the top ten. Sequencing used blood T cells: a sorted CD56 or NKG2C T cell subset, CD4+ or CD8+ T cells, or bulk PBMC T cells (not recorded which). This sequence originates from a woman aged 18 to 75 in good health. The V call is TRBV6-5, the J call TRBJ1-4; no DNA is available, so the TRBD1 call from TCRdb remains unchecked. The CDR3 here is CASSYITGRGREKLFF.